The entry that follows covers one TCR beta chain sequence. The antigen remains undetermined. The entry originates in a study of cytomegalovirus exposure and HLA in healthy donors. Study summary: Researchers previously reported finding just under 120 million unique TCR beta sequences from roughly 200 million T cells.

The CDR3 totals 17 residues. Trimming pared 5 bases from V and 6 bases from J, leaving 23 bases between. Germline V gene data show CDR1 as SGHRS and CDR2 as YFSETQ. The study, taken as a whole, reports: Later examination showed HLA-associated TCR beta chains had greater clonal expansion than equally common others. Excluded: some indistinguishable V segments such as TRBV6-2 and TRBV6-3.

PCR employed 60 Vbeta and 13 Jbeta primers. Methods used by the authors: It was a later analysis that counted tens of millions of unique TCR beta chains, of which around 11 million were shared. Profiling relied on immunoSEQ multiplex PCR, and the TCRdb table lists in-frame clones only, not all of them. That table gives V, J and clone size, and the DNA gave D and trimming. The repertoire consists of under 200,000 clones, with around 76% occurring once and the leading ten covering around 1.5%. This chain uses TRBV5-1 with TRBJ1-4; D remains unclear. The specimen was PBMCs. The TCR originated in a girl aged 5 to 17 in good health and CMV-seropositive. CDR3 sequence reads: CASRGFGEGRLDEKLFF. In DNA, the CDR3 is TGCGCCAGCAGGGGGTTCGGGGAAGGGAGGCTGGATGAAAAACTGTTTTTT.